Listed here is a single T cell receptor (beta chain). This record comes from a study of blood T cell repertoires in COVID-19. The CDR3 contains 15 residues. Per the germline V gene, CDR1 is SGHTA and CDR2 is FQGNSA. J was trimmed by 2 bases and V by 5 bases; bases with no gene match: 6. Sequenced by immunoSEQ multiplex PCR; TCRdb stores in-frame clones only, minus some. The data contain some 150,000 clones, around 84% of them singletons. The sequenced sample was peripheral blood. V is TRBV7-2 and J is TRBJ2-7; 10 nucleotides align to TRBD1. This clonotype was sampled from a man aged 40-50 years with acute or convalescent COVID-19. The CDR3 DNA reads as TGTGCCAGCAGCCGCCGGGGACAGGGGCCCTACGAGCAGTACTTC. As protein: CASSRRGQGPYEQYF.